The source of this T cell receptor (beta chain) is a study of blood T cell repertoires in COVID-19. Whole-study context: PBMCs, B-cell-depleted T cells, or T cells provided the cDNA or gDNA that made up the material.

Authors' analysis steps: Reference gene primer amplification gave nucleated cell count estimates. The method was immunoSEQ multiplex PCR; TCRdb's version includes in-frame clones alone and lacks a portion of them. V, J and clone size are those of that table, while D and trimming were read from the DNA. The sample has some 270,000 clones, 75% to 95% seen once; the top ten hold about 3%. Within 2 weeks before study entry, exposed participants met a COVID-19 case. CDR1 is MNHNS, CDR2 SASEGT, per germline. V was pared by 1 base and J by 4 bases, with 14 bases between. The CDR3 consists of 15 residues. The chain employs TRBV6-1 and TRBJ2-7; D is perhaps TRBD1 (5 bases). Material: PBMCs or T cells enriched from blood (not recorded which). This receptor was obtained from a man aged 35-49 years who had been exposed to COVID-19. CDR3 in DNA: TGTGCCAGCAGTGAAGGCGCAGGGATTAGGTACGAGCAGTACTTC. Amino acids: CASSEGAGIRYEQYF.